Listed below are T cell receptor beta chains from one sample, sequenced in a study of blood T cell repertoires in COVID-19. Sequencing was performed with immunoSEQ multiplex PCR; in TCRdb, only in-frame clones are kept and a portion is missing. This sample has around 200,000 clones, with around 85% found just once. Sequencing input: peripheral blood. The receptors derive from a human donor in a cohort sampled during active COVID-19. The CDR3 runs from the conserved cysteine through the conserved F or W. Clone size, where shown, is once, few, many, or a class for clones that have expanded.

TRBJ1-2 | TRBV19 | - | CASSTAGGLVYGYTF
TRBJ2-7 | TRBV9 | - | CASSVRGRSIYEQYF
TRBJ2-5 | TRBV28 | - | CASHTREERGEETQYF
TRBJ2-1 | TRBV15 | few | CATSKTRNEQFF
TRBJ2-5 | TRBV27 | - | CASSLSPGFQETQYF
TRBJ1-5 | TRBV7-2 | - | CASSLGQVGNQPQHF
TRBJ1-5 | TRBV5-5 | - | CASSLALIQGAAPQHF
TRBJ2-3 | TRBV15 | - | CATRAGRRPLDTQYF
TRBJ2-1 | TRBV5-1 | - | CASSFLAGSYNEQFF
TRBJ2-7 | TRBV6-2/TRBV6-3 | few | CASSYSGGIGDF
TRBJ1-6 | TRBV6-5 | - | CASSLFAASPLHF
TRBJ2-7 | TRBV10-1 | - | CASSGRGSHEQYF
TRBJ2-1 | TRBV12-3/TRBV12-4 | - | CASSWRGRDEQFF
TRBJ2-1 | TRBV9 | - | CASSPQGVYEQFF
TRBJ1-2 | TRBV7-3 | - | CASSLGAANYGYTF
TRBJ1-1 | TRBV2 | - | CASSQQGYRGADEAFF
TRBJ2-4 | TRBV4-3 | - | CASSPGGRGLDIQYF
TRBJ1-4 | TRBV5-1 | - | CASRLSADATNEKLFF
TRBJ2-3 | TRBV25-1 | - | CASSVEKRSWVTDTQYF
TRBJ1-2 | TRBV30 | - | CASTTGFYGYTF
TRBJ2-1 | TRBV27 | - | CASSLSGTLYNEQFF
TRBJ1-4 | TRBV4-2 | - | CASSQEVGGTNEKLFF
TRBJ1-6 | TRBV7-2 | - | CASSLVPGDNSPLHF
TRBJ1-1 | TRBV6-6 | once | CASSYTDRGTEAFF
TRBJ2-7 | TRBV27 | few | CASIPGQGRRGEQYF
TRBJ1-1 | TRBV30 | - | CACPLRGARPNTEAFF
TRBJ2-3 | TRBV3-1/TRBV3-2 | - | CASSQVRRADTQYF